Included here is one T cell receptor (beta chain) sequence, with context. This specimen belongs to a study of blood T cell repertoires in COVID-19. Study-wide background: T cells, B-cell-depleted T cells, or PBMCs provided the cDNA or gDNA that served as material.

With 0 bases removed from V and 5 bases from J, the gap between germline ends came to 11 bases. This CDR3 spans 14 amino acids. Germline CDR1 and CDR2: SGDLS and YYNGEE. The data were produced by immunoSEQ multiplex PCR, yet TCRdb's version contains in-frame clones alone and is incomplete. The top ten hold around 7% of the sample, which has some 180,000 clones, around four fifths seen once. The sample taken for sequencing was peripheral blood. The chain recombines TRBV9 with TRBJ1-2; no reliable D call. The TCR comes from a middle-aged woman with COVID-19, enrolled during active disease. The CDR3 coding sequence is TGTGCCAGCAGCGTAGTACACCCCCTGTATGGCTACACCTTC. It translates to CASSVVHPLYGYTF.